This TCR beta chain was captured in a study of blood T cell repertoires in COVID-19. Turning to the study itself: Italy, Spain and the United States were the sources of the convalescent and acute COVID-19 samples.

Trimming removed 2 bases at V and 1 base at J, with 9 bases between. This CDR3 contains 14 residues. Germline lookup yields CDR1 GTSNPN and CDR2 SVGIG (reference sequence). As processed by the authors: Using reference gene primer amplification, nucleated cell counts were estimated. TCRdb keeps only in-frame clones here, not all; method: immunoSEQ multiplex PCR. Clone size and the V and J calls come from that table; the DNA yielded D and trimming. The sample lists tens of thousands of clones, about 90% occurring once. This chain links TRBV30 with TRBJ2-4, with D tentatively TRBD1 (6 bases). The source is an elderly woman with active COVID-19. Material for sequencing was peripheral blood. The CDR3 region has the DNA TGTGCCTGGAGTCAGGACAGTGCCAAAAACATTCAGTACTTC. It translates to CAWSQDSAKNIQYF. Supplemented by reference TRBV30 and TRBJ2-4, the full variable domain reads SQTIHQWPATLVQPVGSPLSLECTVEGTSNPNLYWYRQAAGRGLQLLFYSVGIGQISSEVPQNLSASRPQDRQFILSSKKLLLSDSGFYLCAWSQDSAKNIQYFGAGTRLSVL.